This T cell receptor (beta chain) was retrieved from a study of shared clonotypes between healthy human individuals. Germline trimming cut 6 bases from V and 5 bases from J; bases unmatched to any gene: 8. This CDR3 is 14 amino acids long. CDR1 is SGHAT, CDR2 FQNNGV, per germline. The authors' processing: From ImmunoSEQ came sequences covering only the junction and carrying no quality scores, so filtering differed. The table came from immunoSEQ multiplex PCR; TCRdb's copy has only in-frame clones and leaves some out. V and J calls and clone size come straight from that table; D and trimming were deduced from the DNA. The repertoire holds 400,000 to 600,000 clones, with around 79% as singletons. Only Caucasian adults living in Nashville, Tennessee served as donors.

The clonotype was recovered from a middle-aged woman in good health. Some clones in this sample may be carry-over from other donors' samples. This rearrangement joins TRBV11-2 to TRBJ2-5; 8 nucleotides align to TRBD1. The sample comprised PBMCs. The CDR3 spells CASRSTGAGETQYF. The CDR3 coding sequence is TGTGCCAGCAGATCGACAGGGGCAGGGGAGACCCAGTACTTC.